This T cell receptor beta chain was sequenced in a study of CD8+ T cells in alopecia areata. Extracted RNA was reverse transcribed, and the resulting cDNA served as sequencing template. Generated by immunoSEQ multiplex PCR, the TCRdb table keeps only in-frame clones and is missing some. The repertoire holds roughly 150,000 clones, about 53% seen once, with approximately 19% in the top ten. The germline V gene encodes CDR1 SGHNT and CDR2 YENEEA. The CDR3 has 13 amino acids. V was cut by 1 base and J by 8 bases, with 9 bases left in between. The origin of this receptor is a human donor with alopecia areata. The chain is built from TRBV11-3 and TRBJ2-1; maybe TRBD2 (6 bases). The input for sequencing was CD8+ T cells sorted from blood, taken at week 0. CDR3 sequence: CASSLAGDHEQFF. The DNA for the CDR3 is TGTGCCAGCAGCTTAGCGGGGGATCATGAGCAGTTCTTC.